This section outlines one T cell receptor beta chain sequence together with its context. In the original analysis: Amplification of reference gene primers provided the estimated nucleated cell counts. Using immunoSEQ multiplex PCR, the repertoire was profiled, and TCRdb retains in-frame clones only, with some absent. V, J and clone size are those of that table, while D and trimming were read from the DNA. This table has 200,000 to 250,000 clones, roughly 90% appearing once. This sample was included in a study of blood T cell repertoires in COVID-19. Overall study context: Researchers got acute and convalescent COVID-19 samples from the United States, Italy and Spain.

CDR1 SGHKS and CDR2 YYEKEE come from the germline V gene (reference sequence). This CDR3 region has 15 residues. The V segment lost 3 bases and the J segment 3 bases; nucleotides outside the gene matches: 4. The V and J genes are TRBV5-5 and TRBJ1-2, with 11 positions matching TRBD1. This clonotype was obtained from a man in his sixties who had recovered from COVID-19. Material: peripheral blood. The DNA for the CDR3 is TGTGCCAGCAGCTGGACAGGGGGCGCGGACTATGGCTACACCTTC. Translating gives CASSWTGGADYGYTF.